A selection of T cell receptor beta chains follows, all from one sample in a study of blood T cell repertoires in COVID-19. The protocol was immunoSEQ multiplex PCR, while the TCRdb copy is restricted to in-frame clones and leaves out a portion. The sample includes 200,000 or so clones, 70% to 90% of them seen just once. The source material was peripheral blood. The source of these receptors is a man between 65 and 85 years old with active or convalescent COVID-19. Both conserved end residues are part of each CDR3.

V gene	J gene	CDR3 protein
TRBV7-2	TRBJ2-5	CASSPGAAGGQETQYF
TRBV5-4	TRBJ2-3	CASSLALAVGTDTQYF
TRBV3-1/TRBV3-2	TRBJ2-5	CASSQSGTQYF
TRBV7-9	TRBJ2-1	CASSFTGGNYNEQFF
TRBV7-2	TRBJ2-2	CASSRQRANTGELFF
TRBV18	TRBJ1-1	CASSGTGVTEAFF
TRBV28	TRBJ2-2	CASRLGGGANTGELFF
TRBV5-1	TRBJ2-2	CASNSGTVNTGELFF
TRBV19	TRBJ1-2	CASSIKGMDGYTF
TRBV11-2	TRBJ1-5	CASSLAVGVNQPQHF
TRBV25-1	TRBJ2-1	CASSDPTNRDQQFF
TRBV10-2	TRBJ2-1	CASGTGGTSEQFF
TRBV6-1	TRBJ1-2	CASSEKGAFGYTF
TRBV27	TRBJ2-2	CASTTGGTGELFF
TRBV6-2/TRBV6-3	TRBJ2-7	CASSYGSTGYEQYF
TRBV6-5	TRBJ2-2	CASNGAFSTGELFF
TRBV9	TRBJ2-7	CASSATAGVEYEQYF
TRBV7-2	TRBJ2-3	CASSLGRGLMDTQYF
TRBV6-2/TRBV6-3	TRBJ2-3	CASSHYGGGTDTQYF
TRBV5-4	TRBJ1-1	CASSLESSSTEAFF
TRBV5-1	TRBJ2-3	CASSSLSRGGTDTQYF
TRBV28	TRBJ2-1	CASSLTGTSVYNEQFF
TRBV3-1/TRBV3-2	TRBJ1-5	CASSATGGAGNQPQHF